The source of this T cell receptor beta chain is a study of blood T cells in healthy people across ages. Study-wide findings and caveats: Among long-lived donors, naive CD4+ cells were more numerous and diversity higher than in aged donors. The fall in TCR beta diversity per million T cells was roughly linear with age. Because donor CMV status was unknown, expanded clonotype changes were possibly confounded.

Points on this clonotype: Its antigen is undetermined.

Russia was home to the donors, healthy Caucasian individuals aged roughly 6 to 90. Then a second PCR, running about 6 to 12 cycles, was carried out with a sample-barcoded 5' primer and a J-beta primer mix. TCRdb used MiXCR to reprocess the 5' RACE reads, holding one entry per CDR3 protein. The sample yields fewer than 1.5 million distinct CDR3 sequences, 42% seen once. This CDR3 is built from 13 residues. The germline V gene has CDR1 DFQATT and CDR2 SNEGSKA (reference sequence). Trimming stripped 8 bases from V and 8 bases from J, with 21 bases between. The chain carries TRBV20-1 and TRBJ1-2; D perhaps matches TRBD1 (6 bases). The sequencing sample was made of blood. The sequence derives from a woman younger than 35 in good health. The CDR3 DNA is TGCAGTCCCGACGCGGACAGCGCAAGGGGCTACACCTTC. Protein: CSPDADSARGYTF.